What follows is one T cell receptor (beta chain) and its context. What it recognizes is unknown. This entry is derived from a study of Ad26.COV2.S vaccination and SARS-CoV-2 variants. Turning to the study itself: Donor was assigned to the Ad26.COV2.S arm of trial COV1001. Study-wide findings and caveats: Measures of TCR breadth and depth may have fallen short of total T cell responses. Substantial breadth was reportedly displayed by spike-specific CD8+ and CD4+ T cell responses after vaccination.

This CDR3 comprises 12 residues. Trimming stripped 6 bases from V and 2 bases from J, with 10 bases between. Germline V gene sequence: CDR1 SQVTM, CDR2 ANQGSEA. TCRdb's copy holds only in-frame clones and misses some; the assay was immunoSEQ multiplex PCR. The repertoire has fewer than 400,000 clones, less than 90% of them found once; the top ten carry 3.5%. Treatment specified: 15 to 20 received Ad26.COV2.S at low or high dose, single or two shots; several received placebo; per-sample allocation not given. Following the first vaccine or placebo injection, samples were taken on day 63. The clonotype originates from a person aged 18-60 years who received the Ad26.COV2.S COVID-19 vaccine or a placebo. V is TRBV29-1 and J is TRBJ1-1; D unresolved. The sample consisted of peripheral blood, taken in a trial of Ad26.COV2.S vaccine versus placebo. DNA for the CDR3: TGCAGCGTCGCCGGGTCAAACACTGAAGCTTTCTTT. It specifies CSVAGSNTEAFF.